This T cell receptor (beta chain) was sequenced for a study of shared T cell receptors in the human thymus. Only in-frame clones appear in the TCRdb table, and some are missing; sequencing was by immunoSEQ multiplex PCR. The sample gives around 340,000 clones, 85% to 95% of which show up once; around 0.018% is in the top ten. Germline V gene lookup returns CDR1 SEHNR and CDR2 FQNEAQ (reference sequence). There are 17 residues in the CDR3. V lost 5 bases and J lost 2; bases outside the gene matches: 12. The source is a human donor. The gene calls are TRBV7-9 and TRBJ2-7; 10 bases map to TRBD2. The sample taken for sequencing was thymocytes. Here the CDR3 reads CASSEHTSGTATYEQYF. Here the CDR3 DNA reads TGTGCCAGCAGCGAACACACTAGCGGGACGGCCACCTACGAGCAGTACTTC.